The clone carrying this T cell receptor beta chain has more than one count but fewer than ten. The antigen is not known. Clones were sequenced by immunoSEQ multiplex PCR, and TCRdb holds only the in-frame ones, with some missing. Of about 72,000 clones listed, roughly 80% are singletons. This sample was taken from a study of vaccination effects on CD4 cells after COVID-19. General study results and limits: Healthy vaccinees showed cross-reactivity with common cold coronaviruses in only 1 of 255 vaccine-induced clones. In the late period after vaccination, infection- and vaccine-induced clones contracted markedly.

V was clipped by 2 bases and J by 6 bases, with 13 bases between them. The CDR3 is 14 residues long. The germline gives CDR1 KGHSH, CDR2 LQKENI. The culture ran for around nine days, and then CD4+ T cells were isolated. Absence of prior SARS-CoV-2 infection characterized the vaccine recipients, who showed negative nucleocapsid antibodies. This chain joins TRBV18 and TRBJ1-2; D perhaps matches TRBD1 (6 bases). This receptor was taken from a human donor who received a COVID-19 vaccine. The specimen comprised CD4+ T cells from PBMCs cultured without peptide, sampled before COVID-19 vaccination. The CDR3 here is CASSPELQGHGYTF. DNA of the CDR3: TGTGCCAGCTCACCAGAGCTACAGGGCCATGGCTACACCTTC.